These 21 T cell receptor beta chains came from one sample sequenced in a study of PD-L1 blockade in urothelial cancer. Some clones are missing from TCRdb's copy, which holds only in-frame ones; the method was immunoSEQ multiplex PCR. The sample lists around 130,000 clones, less than 85% seen once, with 3.2% in the top ten. Specified time point: pretreatment peripheral blood. The specimen was PBMCs, collected around atezolizumab (anti-PD-L1) treatment. These receptors were taken from a man aged 50-59 years with urothelial cancer.

The chain recombines TRBV28 with TRBJ1-2; D is ambiguous. The germline V gene has CDR1 MDHEN and CDR2 SYDVKM. CDR3 length: 16 residues. The V and J ends lost 3 bases and 4 bases respectively, with 18 bases between them. The CDR3 reads CASSFNGARGLYGYTF. DNA for the CDR3: TGTGCCAGCAGTTTTAACGGTGCTCGAGGGCTCTATGGCTACACCTTC.

The V and J genes are TRBV4-1 and TRBJ2-5; a possible D gene is TRBD2 (5 bases). V lost 1 base and J 2 bases, leaving 5 bases between the germline ends. CDR3 length: 13 amino acids. Germline V gene lookup returns CDR1 MGHRA and CDR2 YSYEKL. In nucleotides, the CDR3 is TGCGCCAGCAGCCAAGGCGGGCAAGAGACCCAGTACTTC. Amino acids: CASSQGGQETQYF.

The rearrangement links TRBV19 to TRBJ2-5, with D perhaps TRBD1 (5 bases). The CDR3 loop spans 12 amino acids. Trimming took off 3 bases at V and 6 bases at J, with 8 bases between the two ends. Germline V gene data show CDR1 as LNHDA and CDR2 as SQIVND (reference sequence). CDR3 residues: CASSMPGQTQYF. CDR3 sequence (DNA): TGTGCCAGTAGTATGCCAGGGCAGACCCAGTACTTC.

The rearrangement uses TRBV6-4 and TRBJ1-1; D uncertain. CDR1 is MRHNA, CDR2 SNTAGT, per germline. The CDR3 has 13 amino acids. Trimming took off 6 bases at V and 1 base at J, with 9 bases between the two ends. CDR3 nucleotides: TGTGCCAGCAGCGTTGAGGGGAACACTGAAGCTTTCTTT. Protein: CASSVEGNTEAFF.

A note on this clone: At the DNA level, this CDR3 is encoded by other sequences in the same sample as well. V is TRBV5-1 and J is TRBJ2-2; D gene uncertain. Germline values: CDR1 SGHRS, CDR2 YFSETQ. The CDR3 covers 15 residues. V was pared by 0 bases and J by 2 bases, with 8 bases between. In DNA form, the CDR3 reads TGCGCCAGCAGCTTGGGACACCGAAACACCGGGGAGCTGTTTTTT. Translated, it gives CASSLGHRNTGELFF.

The chain has TRBV7-9 and TRBJ1-4; TRBD1 matches at 7 bases. The V gene end was trimmed by 3 bases and the J gene end by 4 bases; junction bases not matched to a gene: 2. The CDR3 is 14 amino acids. Germline CDR1 is SEHNR and CDR2 is FQNEAQ (reference sequence). The CDR3 sequence is CASSLGQLNEKLFF. CDR3 coding DNA: TGTGCCAGCAGCTTGGGACAGCTTAATGAAAAACTGTTTTTT.

CDR3 nucleotides: TGTGCCAGCAGTTTGCTTTTCCCAGGGGCGACCTTCTCTGGGGCCAACGTCCTGACTTTC. The encoded protein is CASSLLFPGATFSGANVLTF. This chain connects TRBV28 to TRBJ2-6; D may be TRBD1 (6 bases). CDR3 size: 20 residues. Germline V gives CDR1 MDHEN, CDR2 SYDVKM. Between the trimmed V and J ends, which lost 3 bases and 0 bases, there was a span of 21 bases.

This chain joins TRBV7-2 and TRBJ1-1; tentative D call: TRBD1 (5 bases). The germline CDR1 and CDR2 sequences are SGHTA and FQGNSA. V was clipped by 5 bases and J by 0 bases, with 13 bases between them. The CDR3 is 15 amino acids. CDR3 nucleotide sequence: TGTGCCAGCAGCCCCTGGACAAGAATGAACACTGAAGCTTTCTTT. This encodes CASSPWTRMNTEAFF.

This clone appeared a few times. The V call is TRBV25-1, the J call TRBJ1-1; 9 nucleotides align to TRBD1. This CDR3 contains 17 residues. With 3 bases clipped from V and 5 bases from J, the junction kept 13 bases outside the gene matches. CDR1 MGHDK and CDR2 SYGVNS come from the germline V gene. In nucleotides, the CDR3 is TGTGCCAGCAGTGACGACAGGGGGTATAGCCGAAGTACTGAAGCTTTCTTT. Translated: CASSDDRGYSRSTEAFF.

The CDR3: CASRTPQTNQGERSYNEQFF. The CDR3 coding sequence is TGTGCCAGCAGAACTCCACAGACTAACCAGGGGGAACGATCCTACAATGAGCAGTTCTTC. The J gene is TRBJ2-1, the V gene TRBV2; 7 bases map to TRBD1. Germline V gene data show CDR1 as SNHLY and CDR2 as FYNNEI. The CDR3 loop spans 20 amino acids. The V and J ends lost 6 bases and 1 base, in that order; junction bases with no gene match: 21.

This clone was seen just once. The chain has TRBV5-5 and TRBJ1-5; TRBD1 matches 7 bases. Trimming took 1 base from V and 4 from J; bases not matched to a gene: 8. The V gene's germline CDR1 is SGHKS and CDR2 YYEKEE (reference sequence). The CDR3 totals 16 residues. The CDR3, as DNA: TGTGCCAGCAGCTTGATAGCTGGACAGGTAAATCAGCCCCAGCATTTT. This gives the protein CASSLIAGQVNQPQHF.

This clone was seen only a few times. V usage is TRBV6-1 and J usage is TRBJ2-7; 7 nucleotides line up with TRBD2. This CDR3 has 13 amino acids. CDR1 and CDR2 (germline): MNHNS, SASEGT. J gave up 3 bases and V 11 bases, and 10 bases lay outside the gene matches. The CDR3 loop is CASQGSGGYEQYF. The DNA for the CDR3 is TGTGCCTCCCAGGGCTCGGGAGGCTACGAGCAGTACTTC.

Points on this clone: A much larger clone differs by one base, so this may be a read error. The CDR3 region has the DNA TGTGCCAGCAGACAGGGGTTGAACACTGAAGCTTTCTTT. It encodes CASRQGLNTEAFF. This chain uses TRBV2 with TRBJ1-1, with 7 bases that match TRBD1. The CDR3 has 13 residues. The J segment lost 0 bases and the V segment lost 6 bases, leaving 1 base of the junction unmatched. The germline V gene encodes CDR1 SNHLY and CDR2 FYNNEI.

In this sample, this clone turned up a few times. Other DNA sequences from this sample encode an identical CDR3 as well. The J gene is TRBJ2-5, the V gene TRBV27; 8 bases align to TRBD2. Trimming took 3 bases from V and 4 from J; bases not matched to a gene: 7. Germline CDR1 is MNHEY and CDR2 is SMNVEV (reference sequence). The CDR3 sequence is 15 residues long. Here the CDR3 DNA reads TGTGCCAGCAGTTTGGGTACGGGAGGGGTAGAGACCCAGTACTTC. It specifies CASSLGTGGVETQYF.

The V gene is TRBV5-1, the J gene TRBJ2-5; TRBD1 matches at 11 bases. Germline CDR1 reads SGHRS; CDR2 reads YFSETQ. This CDR3 region has 18 residues. V shed 5 bases and J 4 bases; nucleotides not matched to a gene: 16. The CDR3 DNA reads as TGCGCCAGCAGGAGGGGACAGGGGGAACCCGAGTGGAGAGAGACCCAGTACTTC. It is translated as CASRRGQGEPEWRETQYF.

This clone was observed a single time. The chain uses TRBV6-5 and TRBJ2-7; 9 positions agree with TRBD2. V gave up 6 bases and J gave up 0 bases; unmatched junction bases: 6. Germline-derived CDR1 and CDR2 are MNHEY and SVGAGI. CDR3 length equals 15 residues. The CDR3 region is CASRPSGTSSYEQYF. The CDR3 nucleotides are TGTGCCAGCAGGCCTAGCGGGACCAGCTCCTACGAGCAGTACTTC.

This chain joins TRBV29-1 and TRBJ1-2; TRBD1 agrees at 7 bases. The CDR3 length is 13 residues. Germline V gives CDR1 SQVTM, CDR2 ANQGSEA. J gave up 3 bases and V 7 bases, and 8 bases lay outside the gene matches. CDR3 DNA: TGCAGCGGTAGACAGGGATATTACTATGGCTACACCTTC. Translation gives CSGRQGYYYGYTF.

The V call is TRBV28, the J call TRBJ1-1; D not certain. The CDR3 totals 12 residues. Trimming took 6 bases from V and 4 from J, leaving 9 bases between them. Per germline, CDR1 MDHEN and CDR2 SYDVKM. CDR3 nucleotides: TGTGCCAGCAGCTCGGTGGTCACTGAAGCTTTCTTT. It encodes CASSSVVTEAFF.

The chain combines TRBV18 with TRBJ1-3; D is undetermined. CDR1 is KGHSH, CDR2 LQKENI, per germline. This CDR3 is 13 amino acids long. V was cut by 2 bases and J by 4 bases, with 6 bases left in between. The chain's CDR3 is CASSPEEGNTIYF. The DNA of the CDR3 is TGTGCCAGCTCACCAGAGGAGGGAAACACCATATATTTT.

The chain is built from TRBV14 and TRBJ1-2; tentatively, D is TRBD1 (6 bases). Germline V CDR1 and CDR2: SGHDN, FVKESK. The V gene lost 5 bases and the J gene lost 8 bases, with 12 bases spanning the gap. The CDR3 spans 12 residues. Here the CDR3 reads CASSATGTGYTF. The CDR3, as DNA: TGTGCCAGCAGCGCTACAGGGACGGGCTACACCTTC.

The V call is TRBV5-1, the J call TRBJ1-4; D is unclear. This CDR3 spans 15 amino acids. Germline V gene lookup returns CDR1 SGHRS and CDR2 YFSETQ. V lost 2 bases, J lost 5 bases, and 13 bases lay in between. CDR3 sequence reads: CASSLDGAWNEKLFF. CDR3 DNA sequence: TGCGCCAGCAGCTTAGACGGAGCTTGGAATGAAAAACTGTTTTTT.